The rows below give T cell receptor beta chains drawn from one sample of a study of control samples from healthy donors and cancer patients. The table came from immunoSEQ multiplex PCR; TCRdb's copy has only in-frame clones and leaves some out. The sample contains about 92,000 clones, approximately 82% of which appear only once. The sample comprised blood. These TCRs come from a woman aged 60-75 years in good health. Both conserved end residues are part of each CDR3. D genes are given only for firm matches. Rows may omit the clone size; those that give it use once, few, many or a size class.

DNA: TGTGCCAGCAGAGACACTACAGCAGAAAAACTGTTTTTT; CDR3: CASRDTTAEKLFF; size: NA; V: TRBV2; D: NA; J: TRBJ1-4; length: 13
DNA: TGTGCCAGCAGTTCCGGGACAGGGTACTACGAGCAGTACTTC; CDR3: CASSSGTGYYEQYF; size: NA; V: TRBV7-2; D: TRBD1; J: TRBJ2-7; length: 14
DNA: TGTGCCAGCAGCCCACGGGACAGGGATTATAATTCACCCCTCCACTTT; CDR3: CASSPRDRDYNSPLHF; size: once; V: TRBV7-6; D: TRBD1; J: TRBJ1-6; length: 16
DNA: TGTGCCAGCAGCTTACTCCCCAAAAACACTGAAGCTTTCTTT; CDR3: CASSLLPKNTEAFF; size: few; V: TRBV11-2; D: NA; J: TRBJ1-1; length: 14
DNA: TGTGCCATCAGTGGACAGGGGGCGGGAGTTGGCTACACCTTC; CDR3: CAISGQGAGVGYTF; size: NA; V: TRBV10-3; D: TRBD1; J: TRBJ1-2; length: 14
DNA: TGTGCCAGCATGGGGGACAGGGGGCGTGTTGAGCAGTACTTC; CDR3: CASMGDRGRVEQYF; size: NA; V: TRBV2; D: TRBD1; J: TRBJ2-7; length: 14
DNA: TGTGCCAGCAGCTTGGGACAGAACTATGGCTACACCTTC; CDR3: CASSLGQNYGYTF; size: NA; V: TRBV5-4; D: NA; J: TRBJ1-2; length: 13
DNA: TGTGCCAGCAGCTTAGTAGCGCCCAGCGGGACAGCGACAAACATTCAGTACTTC; CDR3: CASSLVAPSGTATNIQYF; size: NA; V: TRBV7-2; D: NA; J: TRBJ2-4; length: 18
DNA: TGTGCCAGCACCGACAGGTTATCTGGAAACACCATATATTTT; CDR3: CASTDRLSGNTIYF; size: NA; V: TRBV6-5; D: NA; J: TRBJ1-3; length: 14
DNA: TGTGCCAGCAGCTTAAGGCGCGAGACCCAGTACTTC; CDR3: CASSLRRETQYF; size: NA; V: TRBV7-2; D: NA; J: TRBJ2-5; length: 12
DNA: TGTGCCAGCTCACCATTGCTCCTACAGGGTAATGAAAAACTGTTTTTT; CDR3: CASSPLLLQGNEKLFF; size: NA; V: TRBV18; D: NA; J: TRBJ1-4; length: 16
DNA: TGTGCCAGCAGGAGGGGGGGCTCTGGAAACACCATATATTTT; CDR3: CASRRGGSGNTIYF; size: NA; V: TRBV7-2; D: NA; J: TRBJ1-3; length: 14
DNA: TGTGCCAGCAGCCCAAGGGGGAGAGACACAGATACGCAGTATTTT; CDR3: CASSPRGRDTDTQYF; size: NA; V: TRBV5-4; D: NA; J: TRBJ2-3; length: 15
DNA: TGTGCCAGTAGTCTGTCCCAGCCTGGAAACACCATATATTTT; CDR3: CASSLSQPGNTIYF; size: NA; V: TRBV19; D: NA; J: TRBJ1-3; length: 14
DNA: TGTGCCAGCAGTGAAGCGGGGACGGGGAACACTGAAGCTTTCTTT; CDR3: CASSEAGTGNTEAFF; size: NA; V: TRBV2; D: NA; J: TRBJ1-1; length: 15
DNA: TGTGCCAGCAGCCAAGGGGACAGGGAAGCTTTCTTT; CDR3: CASSQGDREAFF; size: NA; V: TRBV3-1/TRBV3-2; D: TRBD1; J: TRBJ1-1; length: 12
DNA: TGCGCCAGCAGCTTGGCCCCATCAGATACGCAGTATTTT; CDR3: CASSLAPSDTQYF; size: NA; V: TRBV5-1; D: NA; J: TRBJ2-3; length: 13
DNA: TGCGCCAGCAGCTGGGACAAGAACACTGAAGCTTTCTTT; CDR3: CASSWDKNTEAFF; size: NA; V: TRBV5-1; D: NA; J: TRBJ1-1; length: 13
DNA: TGTGCCATCAGCGTAGCAAATGAGCAGTTCTTC; CDR3: CAISVANEQFF; size: NA; V: TRBV10-3; D: NA; J: TRBJ2-1; length: 11
DNA: TGCGCCAGCATCAAAGGGGGGGGCCGGGGCTACACCTTC; CDR3: CASIKGGGRGYTF; size: NA; V: TRBV23-1; D: NA; J: TRBJ1-2; length: 13
DNA: TGTGCCAGTACCTCATCCGGGACAGCGAATTCCTATGGCTACACCTTC; CDR3: CASTSSGTANSYGYTF; size: few; V: TRBV19; D: TRBD1; J: TRBJ1-2; length: 16
DNA: TGTGCCAGCGGCAACCTCAGGGGGAGTAATTCACCCCTCCACTTT; CDR3: CASGNLRGSNSPLHF; size: NA; V: TRBV28; D: TRBD1; J: TRBJ1-6; length: 15
DNA: TGTGCCACCAGCACACCCAGCGGGGGGCAGGAGACCCAGTACTTC; CDR3: CATSTPSGGQETQYF; size: few; V: TRBV24-1; D: TRBD2; J: TRBJ2-5; length: 15
DNA: TGTGCCAGCTCACCTGCTACACGGAACACTGAAGCTTTCTTT; CDR3: CASSPATRNTEAFF; size: few; V: TRBV18; D: NA; J: TRBJ1-1; length: 14
DNA: TGTGCCAGTACCCCGACAGAAAACTATGGCTACACCTTC; CDR3: CASTPTENYGYTF; size: NA; V: TRBV19; D: NA; J: TRBJ1-2; length: 13
DNA: TGTGCCAGCAGTTTGGGTCCGACCGATCAGCCCCAGCATTTT; CDR3: CASSLGPTDQPQHF; size: NA; V: TRBV28; D: NA; J: TRBJ1-5; length: 14
DNA: TGTGCCAGCAGCCGAGCCAACGATGAGCAGTTCTTC; CDR3: CASSRANDEQFF; size: NA; V: TRBV5-8; D: NA; J: TRBJ2-1; length: 12
DNA: TGTGCCAGCAGCTTCGGGGCAACCGGGGAGCTGTTTTTT; CDR3: CASSFGATGELFF; size: once; V: TRBV3-1/TRBV3-2; D: NA; J: TRBJ2-2; length: 13
DNA: TGCGCCAGCAGCCAAGCGGTACATTCCGGCTACACCTTC; CDR3: CASSQAVHSGYTF; size: NA; V: TRBV4-3; D: NA; J: TRBJ1-2; length: 13
DNA: TGCGCCAGCAGCCAAGCTCGGCAGGGAGGCACAGATACGCAGTATTTT; CDR3: CASSQARQGGTDTQYF; size: NA; V: TRBV4-3; D: NA; J: TRBJ2-3; length: 16
DNA: TGTGCCAGCAGCCGGGACAGGGTCTATGGCTACACCTTC; CDR3: CASSRDRVYGYTF; size: NA; V: TRBV7-9; D: TRBD1; J: TRBJ1-2; length: 13
DNA: TGTGCCAGCAGGGACAGCGCTAAGCGGGCGCATTTT; CDR3: CASRDSAKRAHF; size: NA; V: TRBV2; D: NA; J: TRBJ2-3; length: 12
DNA: TGTGCCAGCAGCCGTCAAGTAACAGGGCCCTACGAGCAGTACTTC; CDR3: CASSRQVTGPYEQYF; size: NA; V: TRBV3-1/TRBV3-2; D: NA; J: TRBJ2-7; length: 15
DNA: TGTGCCAGCAGTGATACAGTTAGCTATGGCTACACCTTC; CDR3: CASSDTVSYGYTF; size: NA; V: TRBV6-1; D: NA; J: TRBJ1-2; length: 13
DNA: TGTGCCATACTGATTCGTCGGTTCAAGAACACTGAAGCTTTCTTT; CDR3: CAILIRRFKNTEAFF; size: few; V: TRBV6-4; D: NA; J: TRBJ1-1; length: 15
DNA: TGCGCCAGCAGCCAAGAAAGGAGTCGGGGGGCGAATACCTACGAGCAGTACTTC; CDR3: CASSQERSRGANTYEQYF; size: NA; V: TRBV4-3; D: NA; J: TRBJ2-7; length: 18
DNA: TGTGCCAGCAGCGTTGACAGGGTCACTGAAGCTTTCTTT; CDR3: CASSVDRVTEAFF; size: NA; V: TRBV11-3; D: TRBD1; J: TRBJ1-1; length: 13
DNA: TGCGCCAGCAGCCAAGATAAGAGGCAGGGAGGGACTGAAGCTTTCTTT; CDR3: CASSQDKRQGGTEAFF; size: NA; V: TRBV4-1; D: NA; J: TRBJ1-1; length: 16
DNA: TGTGCCACCAGTGATTGGAACGAGAAAGAGACCCAGTACTTC; CDR3: CATSDWNEKETQYF; size: NA; V: TRBV24-1; D: NA; J: TRBJ2-5; length: 14
DNA: TGCGCCAGCAGCCAAGACGACAGGGTAGGATCACCCCTCCACTTT; CDR3: CASSQDDRVGSPLHF; size: NA; V: TRBV4-1; D: TRBD1; J: TRBJ1-6; length: 15
DNA: TGCGCCAGCAGCCAAGATTTAGGAGGGGGAGGTCAGCCCCAGCATTTT; CDR3: CASSQDLGGGGQPQHF; size: NA; V: TRBV4-1; D: NA; J: TRBJ1-5; length: 16
DNA: TGTGCCAGCATATACGGGGAGCCGAGCACAGATACGCAGTATTTT; CDR3: CASIYGEPSTDTQYF; size: NA; V: TRBV6-5; D: NA; J: TRBJ2-3; length: 15
DNA: TGTGCCAGCTCACCGGGACAGGGGGCGGCTGGTAATGAGCAGTTCTTC; CDR3: CASSPGQGAAGNEQFF; size: NA; V: TRBV18; D: TRBD1; J: TRBJ2-1; length: 16
DNA: TGTGCCAGTAGTATCTTGTGGGTGGGGACCGCCGTGACTGACCCTATGAACACTGAAGCTTTCTTT; CDR3: CASSILWVGTAVTDPMNTEAFF; size: NA; V: TRBV19; D: NA; J: TRBJ1-1; length: 22
DNA: TGTGCCATCAGTGAGTCGGGCAACACTGAAGCTTTCTTT; CDR3: CAISESGNTEAFF; size: NA; V: TRBV10-3; D: NA; J: TRBJ1-1; length: 13
DNA: TGTGCCAGCACCCCTGAATACGGTTCCTACGAGCAGTACTTC; CDR3: CASTPEYGSYEQYF; size: few; V: TRBV6-5; D: NA; J: TRBJ2-7; length: 14
DNA: TGCAGCGTTGTGGGGACAGGGAAAAATGAGCAGTTCTTC; CDR3: CSVVGTGKNEQFF; size: NA; V: TRBV29-1; D: TRBD1; J: TRBJ2-1; length: 13
DNA: TGTGCCAGCAGCCAGCGGGACGGGCTTTACAATGAGCAGTTCTTC; CDR3: CASSQRDGLYNEQFF; size: NA; V: TRBV7-6; D: TRBD2; J: TRBJ2-1; length: 15
DNA: TGCGCCAGCAGCTTGGATAGGGGAGGTTCACCCCTCCACTTT; CDR3: CASSLDRGGSPLHF; size: NA; V: TRBV5-1; D: NA; J: TRBJ1-6; length: 14
DNA: TGTGCCAGCAGCTCTCTCGGGGGGCCGGAGGAGACCCAGTACTTC; CDR3: CASSSLGGPEETQYF; size: NA; V: TRBV3-1/TRBV3-2; D: NA; J: TRBJ2-5; length: 15
DNA: TGTGCCAGCAGTCGGACTGCGAACACCGGGGAGCTGTTTTTT; CDR3: CASSRTANTGELFF; size: NA; V: TRBV6-5; D: NA; J: TRBJ2-2; length: 14
DNA: TGTGCCATCAGTGTATCAGGGGATAATGGCTACACCTTC; CDR3: CAISVSGDNGYTF; size: once; V: TRBV10-3; D: NA; J: TRBJ1-2; length: 13